The sequence of this TCR beta chain was determined in a study of cytomegalovirus exposure and HLA in healthy donors. At the level of the study: Early released data comprised tens of millions of unique TCRs from HLA-typed donors.

This CDR3 spans 14 amino acids. Per the germline V gene, CDR1 is SQVTM and CDR2 is ANQGSEA. V shed 7 bases, J shed 0 bases, and the junction held 5 bases outside the gene matches. Regarding this clone: No antigen is known for it.

Overall study findings and caveats: Further analysis was carried out later, and it showed several of the most significant clusters appearing linked to common viral pathogens. Later analysis identified a missense DCLRE1C variant that was linked to TCR beta V- and J-gene trimming.

In the PCR, 60 Vbeta and 13 Jbeta primers were used. This table comes from immunoSEQ multiplex PCR, and its TCRdb copy is limited to in-frame clones, with some not included. The sample has about 220,000 clones, around 80% seen once. This receptor was taken from a woman aged 35 to 49 in good health and CMV-seropositive. The chain employs TRBV29-1 and TRBJ2-1, with TRBD1 matching 8 bases. The source material was PBMCs. Here the CDR3 reads CSAPGQVSYNEQFF. The DNA of the CDR3 is TGCAGCGCCCCGGGACAGGTCTCCTACAATGAGCAGTTCTTC.